These T cell receptor beta chains were read from a single sample in a study of blood T cells in healthy people across ages. One entry per CDR3 protein, called by TCRdb with MiXCR from the 5' RACE reads. There are 550,000 to 700,000 distinct CDR3 sequences in the sample; roughly 29% occur only once, and approximately 18% lies in the top ten. The specimen sequenced was blood. These receptors all come from a woman in her 70s in good health. Both conserved end residues are trimmed from each CDR3. Fields, in order: J gene, V gene, CDR3 length, CDR3 protein.

J: TRBJ2-3
V: TRBV6-2/TRBV6-3
length: 11
CDR3: ASKGSNTDTQY

J: TRBJ1-1
V: TRBV7-9
length: 12
CDR3: ASSLGPATTEAF

J: TRBJ2-5
V: TRBV25-1
length: 11
CDR3: ASSDGLVETQY

J: TRBJ1-4
V: TRBV2
length: 9
CDR3: ASNFKDSLF

J: TRBJ2-7
V: TRBV11-2
length: 9
CDR3: ASSPHDEQY

J: TRBJ2-5
V: TRBV12-3/TRBV12-4
length: 11
CDR3: ASSADDAETQY

J: TRBJ2-7
V: TRBV11-3
length: 15
CDR3: ASSSSKGFSTAREQY

J: TRBJ1-1
V: TRBV7-9
length: 12
CDR3: ASSLSSWNTEAF

J: TRBJ2-3
V: TRBV7-2
length: 12
CDR3: ASSLVSSTDTQY

J: -
V: TRBV4-1
length: 11
CDR3: ASSQEWGYEQY

J: TRBJ2-5
V: TRBV27
length: 10
CDR3: ASKASGETQY

J: TRBJ2-4
V: TRBV2
length: 10
CDR3: ASSEETVVQY

J: TRBJ2-3
V: TRBV7-6
length: 13
CDR3: ASSSEREWSDTQY